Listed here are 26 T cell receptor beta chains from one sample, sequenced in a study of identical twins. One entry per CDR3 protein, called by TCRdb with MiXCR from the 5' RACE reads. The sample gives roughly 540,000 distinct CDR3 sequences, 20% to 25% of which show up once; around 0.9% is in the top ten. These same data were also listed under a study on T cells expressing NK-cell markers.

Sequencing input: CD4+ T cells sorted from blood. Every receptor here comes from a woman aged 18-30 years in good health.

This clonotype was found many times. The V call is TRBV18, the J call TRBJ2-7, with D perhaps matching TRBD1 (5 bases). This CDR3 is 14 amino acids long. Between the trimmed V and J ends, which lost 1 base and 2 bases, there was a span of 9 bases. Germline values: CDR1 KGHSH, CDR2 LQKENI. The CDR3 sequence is CASSPQTATYEQYF. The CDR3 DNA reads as TGTGCCAGCTCACCACAGACAGCGACCTACGAGCAGTACTTC.

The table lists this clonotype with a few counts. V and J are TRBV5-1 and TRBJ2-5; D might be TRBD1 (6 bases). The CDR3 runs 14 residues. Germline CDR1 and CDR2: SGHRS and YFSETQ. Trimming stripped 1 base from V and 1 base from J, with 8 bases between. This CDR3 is CASSLTGFQETQYF. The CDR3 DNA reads TGCGCCAGCAGCTTGACAGGGTTCCAAGAGACCCAGTACTTC.

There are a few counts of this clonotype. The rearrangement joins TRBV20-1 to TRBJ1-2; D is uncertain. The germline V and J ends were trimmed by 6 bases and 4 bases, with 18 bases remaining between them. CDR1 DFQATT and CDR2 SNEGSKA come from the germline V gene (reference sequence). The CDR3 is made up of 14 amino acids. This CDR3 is CSASPSSRSYGYTF. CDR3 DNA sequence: TGCAGTGCCAGCCCAAGTTCCCGATCCTATGGCTACACCTTC.

CDR3 sequence reads: CSARNRARNTEAFF. CDR3 nucleotide sequence: TGCAGTGCTCGTAACAGGGCTAGGAACACTGAAGCTTTCTTT. The chain joins TRBV20-1 to TRBJ1-1; tentatively, D is TRBD1 (6 bases). Trimming removed 5 bases at V and 1 base at J, with 14 bases between. From germline, CDR1 is DFQATT and CDR2 SNEGSKA (reference sequence). This CDR3 contains 14 residues.

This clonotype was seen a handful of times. CDR3 nucleotides: TGTGCCAGCAGCTTAGGCGGGAGTTACACAGATACGCAGTATTTT. This encodes CASSLGGSYTDTQYF. V usage is TRBV7-9 and J usage is TRBJ2-3, with 7 positions matching TRBD2. Germline CDR1 and CDR2: SEHNR and FQNEAQ (reference sequence). CDR3 length equals 15 residues. The trim removed 1 base at V and 2 bases at J, leaving 3 bases unmatched. Looking up the rest from reference TRBV7-9 and TRBJ2-3 gives the full variable domain: DTGVSQNPRHKITKRGQNVTFRCDPISEHNRLYWYRQTLGQGPEFLTYFQNEAQLEKSRLLSDRFSAERPKGSFSTLEIQRTEQGDSAMYLCASSLGGSYTDTQYFGPGTRLTVL.

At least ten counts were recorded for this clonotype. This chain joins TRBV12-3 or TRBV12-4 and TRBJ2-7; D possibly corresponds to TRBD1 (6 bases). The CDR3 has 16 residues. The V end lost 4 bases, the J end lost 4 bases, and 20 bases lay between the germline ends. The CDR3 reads CASSSRQVLKWYEQYF. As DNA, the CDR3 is TGTGCCAGCAGTTCAAGACAGGTACTAAAATGGTACGAGCAGTACTTC.

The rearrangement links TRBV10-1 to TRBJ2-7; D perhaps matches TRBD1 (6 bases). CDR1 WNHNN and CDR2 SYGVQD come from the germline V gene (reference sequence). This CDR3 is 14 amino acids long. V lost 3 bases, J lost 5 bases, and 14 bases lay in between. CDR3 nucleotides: TGCGCCAGCAGTGACGGAACAGGGTCCCACGAGCAGTACTTC. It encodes CASSDGTGSHEQYF.

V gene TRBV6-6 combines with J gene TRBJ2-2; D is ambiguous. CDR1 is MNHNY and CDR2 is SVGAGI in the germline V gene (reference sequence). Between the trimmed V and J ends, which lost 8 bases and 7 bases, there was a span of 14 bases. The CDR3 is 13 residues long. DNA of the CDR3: TGTGCCAGCGGCCGTTACCCTCTCGGGGAGCTGTTTTTT. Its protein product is CASGRYPLGELFF.

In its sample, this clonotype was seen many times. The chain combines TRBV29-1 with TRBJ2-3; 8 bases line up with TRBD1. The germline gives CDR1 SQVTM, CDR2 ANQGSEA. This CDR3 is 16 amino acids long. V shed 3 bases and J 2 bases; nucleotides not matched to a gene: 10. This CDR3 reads CSVDPRDRISTDTQYF. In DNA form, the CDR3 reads TGCAGCGTTGACCCTCGGGACAGGATTTCCACAGATACGCAGTATTTT.

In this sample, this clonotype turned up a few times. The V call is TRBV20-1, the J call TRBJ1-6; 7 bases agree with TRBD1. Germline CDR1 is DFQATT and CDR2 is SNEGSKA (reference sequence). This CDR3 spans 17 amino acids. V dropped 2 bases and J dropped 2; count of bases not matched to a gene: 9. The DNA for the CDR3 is TGCAGTGCTAGACCCCACCAGAGGGGGCCCTATAATTCACCCCTCCACTTT. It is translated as CSARPHQRGPYNSPLHF.

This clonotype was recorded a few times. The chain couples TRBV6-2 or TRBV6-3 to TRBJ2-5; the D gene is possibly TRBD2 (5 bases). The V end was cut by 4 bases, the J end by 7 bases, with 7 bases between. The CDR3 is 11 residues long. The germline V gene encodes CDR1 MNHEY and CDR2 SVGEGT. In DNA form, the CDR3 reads TGTGCCAGCAGTTCCGCGGGGACCCAGTACTTC. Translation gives CASSSAGTQYF.

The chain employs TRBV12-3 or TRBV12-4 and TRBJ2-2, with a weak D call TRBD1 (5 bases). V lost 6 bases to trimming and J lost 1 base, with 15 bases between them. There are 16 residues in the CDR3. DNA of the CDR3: TGTGCCAGCAGCCCCTCACCCGGACAGAACACCGGGGAGCTGTTTTTT. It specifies CASSPSPGQNTGELFF.

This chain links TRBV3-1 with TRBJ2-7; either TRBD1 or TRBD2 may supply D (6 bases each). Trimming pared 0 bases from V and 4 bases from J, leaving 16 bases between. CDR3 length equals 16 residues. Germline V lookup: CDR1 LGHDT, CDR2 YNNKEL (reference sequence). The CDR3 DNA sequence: TGTGCCAGCAGCCAAGATGGTAGCGGAGGGGGTTACGAGCAGTACTTC. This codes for CASSQDGSGGGYEQYF.

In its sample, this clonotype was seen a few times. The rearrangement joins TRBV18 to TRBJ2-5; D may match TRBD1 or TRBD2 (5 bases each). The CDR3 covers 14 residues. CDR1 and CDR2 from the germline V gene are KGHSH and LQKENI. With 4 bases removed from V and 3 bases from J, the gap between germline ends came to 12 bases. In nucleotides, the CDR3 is TGTGCCAGCTCACGGGGGAGACCGGAAGAGACCCAGTACTTC. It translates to CASSRGRPEETQYF.

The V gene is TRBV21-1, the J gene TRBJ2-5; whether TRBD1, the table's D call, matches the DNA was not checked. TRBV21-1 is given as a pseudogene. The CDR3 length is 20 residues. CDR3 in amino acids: CASSATWGVPDKGIKETQYF. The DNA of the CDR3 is TGTGCCAGCAGCGCAACTTGGGGGGTTCCTGATAAGGGGATTAAAGAGACCCAGTACTTC.

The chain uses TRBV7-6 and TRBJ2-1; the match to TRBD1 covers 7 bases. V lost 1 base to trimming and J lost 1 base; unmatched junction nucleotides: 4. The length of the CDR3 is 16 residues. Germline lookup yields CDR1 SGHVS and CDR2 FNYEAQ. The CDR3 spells CASSLEARGSYNEQFF. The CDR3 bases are TGTGCCAGCAGCTTAGAAGCCAGGGGGTCCTACAATGAGCAGTTCTTC. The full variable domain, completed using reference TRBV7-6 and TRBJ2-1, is GAGVSQSPRYKVTKRGQDVALRCDPISGHVSLYWYRQALGQGPEFLTYFNYEAQQDKSGLPNDRFSAERPEGSISTLTIQRTEQRDSAMYRCASSLEARGSYNEQFFGPGTRLTVL.

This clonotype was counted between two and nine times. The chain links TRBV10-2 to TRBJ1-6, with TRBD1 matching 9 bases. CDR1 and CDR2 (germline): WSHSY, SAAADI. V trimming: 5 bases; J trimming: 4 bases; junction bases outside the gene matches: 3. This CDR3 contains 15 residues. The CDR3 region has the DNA TGCGCCAGCAGTATGGGACAGGGTTATAATTCACCCCTCCACTTT. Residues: CASSMGQGYNSPLHF.

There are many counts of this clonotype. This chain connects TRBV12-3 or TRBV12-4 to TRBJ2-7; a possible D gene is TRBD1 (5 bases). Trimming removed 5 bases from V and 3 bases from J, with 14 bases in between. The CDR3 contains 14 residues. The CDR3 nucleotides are TGTGCCAGCAGTCAGGGCCCTGGAAACTACGAGCAGTACTTC. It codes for CASSQGPGNYEQYF.

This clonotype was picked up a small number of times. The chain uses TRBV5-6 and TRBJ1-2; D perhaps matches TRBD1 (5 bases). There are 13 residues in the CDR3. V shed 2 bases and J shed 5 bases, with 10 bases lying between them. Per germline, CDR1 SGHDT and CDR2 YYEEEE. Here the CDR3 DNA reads TGTGCCAGCAGCTTCGGGACGGAGTATGGCTACACCTTC. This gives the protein CASSFGTEYGYTF.

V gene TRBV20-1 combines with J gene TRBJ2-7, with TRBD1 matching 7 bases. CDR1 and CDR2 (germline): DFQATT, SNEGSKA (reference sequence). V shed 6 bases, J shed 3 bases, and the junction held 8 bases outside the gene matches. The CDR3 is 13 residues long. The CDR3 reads CSALRGQYYEQYF. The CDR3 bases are TGCAGTGCCCTGAGGGGACAGTACTACGAGCAGTACTTC.

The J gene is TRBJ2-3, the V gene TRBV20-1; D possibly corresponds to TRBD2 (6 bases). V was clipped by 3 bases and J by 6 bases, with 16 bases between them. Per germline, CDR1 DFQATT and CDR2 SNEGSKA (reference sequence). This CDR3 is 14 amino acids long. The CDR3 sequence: CSARLGGASDTQYF. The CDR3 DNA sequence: TGCAGTGCTAGGCTCGGAGGGGCGTCGGATACGCAGTATTTT.

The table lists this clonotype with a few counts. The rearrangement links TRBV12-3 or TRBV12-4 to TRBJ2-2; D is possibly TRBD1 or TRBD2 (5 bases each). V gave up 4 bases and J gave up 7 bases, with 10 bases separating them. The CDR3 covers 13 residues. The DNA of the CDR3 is TGTGCCAGCAGTTATGGGGGAAACGGGGAGCTGTTTTTT. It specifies CASSYGGNGELFF.

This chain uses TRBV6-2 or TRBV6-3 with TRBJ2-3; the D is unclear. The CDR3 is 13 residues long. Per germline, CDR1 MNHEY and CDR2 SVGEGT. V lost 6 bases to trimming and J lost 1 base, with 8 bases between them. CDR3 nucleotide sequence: TGTGCCAGCAGACAGTTGGGCACAGATACGCAGTATTTT. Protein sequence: CASRQLGTDTQYF.

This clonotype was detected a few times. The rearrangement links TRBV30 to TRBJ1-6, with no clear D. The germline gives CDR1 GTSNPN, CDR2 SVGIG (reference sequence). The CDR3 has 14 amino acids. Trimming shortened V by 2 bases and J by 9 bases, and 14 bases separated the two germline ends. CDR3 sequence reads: CAWSPGINRSPLHF. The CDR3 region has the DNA TGTGCCTGGAGTCCCGGGATTAACCGTTCACCCCTCCACTTT.

CDR3 nucleotide sequence: TGTGCCAGCAGCTTAGATCCAGCGGGGGGCACAGATACGCAGTATTTT. This sequence encodes CASSLDPAGGTDTQYF. The rearrangement joins TRBV7-6 to TRBJ2-3; the match to TRBD2 covers 8 bases. Trimming removed 1 base from V and 1 base from J; junction bases left unmatched: 4. The germline CDR1 and CDR2 sequences are SGHVS and FNYEAQ. The CDR3 runs 16 residues. Full variable domain (remainder filled in from reference TRBV7-6 and TRBJ2-3): GAGVSQSPRYKVTKRGQDVALRCDPISGHVSLYWYRQALGQGPEFLTYFNYEAQQDKSGLPNDRFSAERPEGSISTLTIQRTEQRDSAMYRCASSLDPAGGTDTQYFGPGTRLTVL.

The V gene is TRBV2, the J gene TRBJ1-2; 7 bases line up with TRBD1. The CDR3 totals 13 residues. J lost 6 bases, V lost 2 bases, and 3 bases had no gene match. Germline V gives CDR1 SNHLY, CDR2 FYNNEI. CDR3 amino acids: CASSETGEDGYTF. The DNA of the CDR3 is TGTGCCAGCAGTGAAACAGGGGAGGATGGCTACACCTTC.